The 25 T cell receptor beta chains below were found in one sample sequenced in a study of CD8+ T cells in alopecia areata. RNA was extracted and reverse transcribed into cDNA as the sequencing template. Clones were sequenced by immunoSEQ multiplex PCR, and TCRdb holds only the in-frame ones, with some missing. This table holds tens of thousands of clones, about 45% found once. Treatment here: oral pan-JAK inhibitor, 5-10 mg twice daily. The input for sequencing was CD8+ T cells sorted from blood, taken at roughly week 38, from a patient treated with tofacitinib. These receptors originate from a human donor with alopecia areata.

The V gene is TRBV29-1, the J gene TRBJ2-7; a possible D gene is TRBD1 (5 bases). Germline values: CDR1 SQVTM, CDR2 ANQGSEA. Trimming stripped 7 bases from V and 6 bases from J, with 19 bases between. The CDR3 loop spans 13 amino acids. CDR3 in amino acids: CSAEDQGEAEQYF. As DNA, the CDR3 is TGCAGCGCCGAGGATCAGGGTGAGGCCGAGCAGTACTTC.

The chain is built from TRBV29-1 and TRBJ2-1; 8 bases are shared with TRBD2. The CDR3 is 14 amino acids. In germline, CDR1 is SQVTM, CDR2 ANQGSEA. V trimming: 7 bases; J trimming: 8 bases; junction bases outside the gene matches: 13. CDR3 protein: CSGIGLAVFHEQFF. CDR3 bases: TGCAGCGGGATTGGACTAGCCGTTTTTCATGAGCAGTTCTTC.

This chain uses TRBV5-5 with TRBJ2-3; D is unclear. CDR1 and CDR2 from the germline V gene are SGHKS and YYEKEE (reference sequence). The V gene lost 0 bases and the J gene lost 6 bases, with 8 bases spanning the gap. The CDR3 sequence is 13 residues long. DNA for the CDR3: TGTGCCAGCAGCTTGGCCGGCTCGGATACGCAGTATTTT. It translates to CASSLAGSDTQYF.

Ten or more counts support this clone. This chain joins TRBV10-3 and TRBJ2-1; either TRBD1 or TRBD2 may supply D (7 bases each). CDR1 is ENHRY and CDR2 is SYGVKD in the germline V gene. The germline V and J ends were trimmed by 8 bases and 9 bases, with 29 bases remaining between them. CDR3 length: 17 residues. The CDR3 reads CAIGGDSGISSLIEQFF. CDR3 in DNA: TGTGCCATCGGAGGGGACAGCGGGATTTCATCCCTAATTGAGCAGTTCTTC.

The chain has TRBV7-2 and TRBJ2-3, with a possible D match to TRBD2 (7 bases). V lost 4 bases and J lost 4, with 12 bases in between. Germline values: CDR1 SGHTA, CDR2 FQGNSA. CDR3 length equals 14 residues. DNA of the CDR3: TGTGCCAGCAGCTCTCTGGGGGGGCCAGATACGCAGTATTTT. It translates to CASSSLGGPDTQYF.

J is TRBJ1-1 and V is TRBV19; possibly TRBD1 for D (5 bases). CDR3 length: 14 residues. V gave up 4 bases and J gave up 2 bases, with 11 bases separating them. Germline values: CDR1 LNHDA, CDR2 SQIVND (reference sequence). The CDR3 bases are TGTGCCAGTAGTACCCCTTGGGGCAACACTGAAGCTTTCTTT. Translation: CASSTPWGNTEAFF.

This clone has just a few counts. The V gene is TRBV29-1, the J gene TRBJ2-4, with 8 bases that match TRBD2. The trim removed 1 base at V and 1 base at J, leaving 6 bases unmatched. In germline, CDR1 is SQVTM, CDR2 ANQGSEA. The length of the CDR3 is 16 residues. This CDR3 reads CSVEVRAGAAKNIQYF. The CDR3 DNA is TGCAGCGTTGAAGTACGAGCGGGGGCGGCCAAAAACATTCAGTACTTC.

This clone has just a few counts. The V gene is TRBV7-9, the J gene TRBJ2-7, with 7 positions matching TRBD1. Trimming took 9 bases from V and 3 from J; bases not matched to a gene: 14. The germline V gene has CDR1 SEHNR and CDR2 FQNEAQ (reference sequence). The CDR3 spans 15 residues. CDR3 bases: TGTGCCAGTCGGGCCAGTACAGGGGACATCTACGAGCAGTACTTC. As protein: CASRASTGDIYEQYF.

The J gene is TRBJ2-1, the V gene TRBV30, with no clear D. Trimming stripped 3 bases from V and 8 bases from J, with 23 bases between. Germline V gene sequence: CDR1 GTSNPN, CDR2 SVGIG (reference sequence). The CDR3 totals 16 residues. The CDR3 nucleotides are TGTGCCTGGAGCGATACCTCCGGTCTATTTTTAGATGAGCAGTTCTTC. This codes for CAWSDTSGLFLDEQFF. Full variable domain (missing parts from reference TRBV30 and TRBJ2-1): SQTIHQWPATLVQPVGSPLSLECTVEGTSNPNLYWYRQAAGRGLQLLFYSVGIGQISSEVPQNLSASRPQDRQFILSSKKLLLSDSGFYLCAWSDTSGLFLDEQFFGPGTRLTVL.

This clone was observed a few times. V gene TRBV4-3 combines with J gene TRBJ1-4; 7 positions match TRBD1. The CDR3 runs to 15 residues. V gave up 1 base and J gave up 8 bases; unmatched junction bases: 7. Looked up from germline, CDR1 is LGHNA and CDR2 is YSLEER. The CDR3 reads CASSQVGGRREKLFF. In nucleotides, the CDR3 is TGCGCCAGCAGCCAAGTAGGGGGCCGGCGCGAAAAACTGTTTTTT.

The sample holds a few counts of this clone. The rearrangement uses TRBV25-1 and TRBJ1-2; D is perhaps TRBD1 (5 bases). Germline loops: CDR1 MGHDK, CDR2 SYGVNS. CDR3 length equals 12 residues. The ends were cut back, 5 bases at V and 2 bases at J, with 6 bases in the middle. CDR3 nucleotides: TGTGCCAGCAGTAGACAGAACTATGGCTACACCTTC. It translates to CASSRQNYGYTF.

The chain employs TRBV29-1 and TRBJ2-7; 8 bases match TRBD1. Germline CDR1 and CDR2: SQVTM and ANQGSEA. V lost 1 base, J lost 2 bases, and 4 bases stayed unmatched. This CDR3 comprises 14 residues. In DNA form, the CDR3 reads TGCAGCGTTGAAGTGCAGGGGGCGGCCTACGAGCAGTACTTC. This translates into CSVEVQGAAYEQYF.

This clone has just a few counts. The V gene is TRBV4-3, the J gene TRBJ2-7, with 10 bases identical to TRBD1. Germline V gene lookup returns CDR1 LGHNA and CDR2 YSLEER. The CDR3 loop spans 16 amino acids. Losses at the gene ends were 1 base for V and 4 bases for J; bases not matched to a gene: 7. The CDR3 protein is CASSQGGQGGIYEQYF. The CDR3 DNA sequence: TGCGCCAGCAGCCAAGGCGGACAGGGGGGCATTTACGAGCAGTACTTC.

The gene calls are TRBV5-4 and TRBJ2-7, with 7 positions matching TRBD2. J lost 7 bases, V lost 4 bases, and 14 bases had no gene match. The CDR3 sequence is 15 residues long. Per the germline V gene, CDR1 is SGHNT and CDR2 is YYREEE (reference sequence). For the CDR3, the DNA is TGTGCCAGCAGCCGGGGGGACCGCAATTCGTGGGAGCAGTACTTC. As protein: CASSRGDRNSWEQYF. Drawing the rest from reference TRBV5-4 and TRBJ2-7, the complete variable domain is ETGVTQSPTHLIKTRGQQVTLRCSSQSGHNTVSWYQQALGQGPQFIFQYYREEENGRGNFPPRFSGLQFPNYSSELNVNALELDDSALYLCASSRGDRNSWEQYFGPGTRLTVT.

The CDR3 loop reads CASSLAGFGGYNEQFF. DNA of the CDR3: TGTGCCAGCAGTTTAGCCGGGTTCGGCGGTTACAATGAGCAGTTCTTC. The genes are TRBV27 and TRBJ2-1; no definite D call. Germline CDR1 MNHEY, CDR2 SMNVEV (reference sequence). Deletions cut 2 bases from V and 4 bases from J, with 15 bases between. The length of the CDR3 is 16 residues.

The chain recombines TRBV27 with TRBJ2-7, with D unclear. Germline V gives CDR1 MNHEY, CDR2 SMNVEV (reference sequence). This CDR3 is 13 amino acids long. Trimming took off 4 bases at V and 7 bases at J, with 14 bases between the two ends. The CDR3 bases are TGTGCCAGCAGTTGGGATAGGGAAAAGGAGCAGTACTTC. This encodes CASSWDREKEQYF.

This chain links TRBV7-8 with TRBJ1-2, with 8 positions matching TRBD1. J gave up 4 bases and V 5 bases, and 6 bases lay outside the gene matches. Per germline, CDR1 SGHVS and CDR2 FQNEAQ. CDR3 length: 14 residues. The DNA of the CDR3 is TGTGCCAGCAGCCCAGGACAGGGAGGCTATGGCTACACCTTC. Its protein product is CASSPGQGGYGYTF.

The chain has TRBV11-2 and TRBJ2-1; 9 positions match TRBD1. The V segment lost 6 bases and the J segment 15 bases; nucleotides outside the gene matches: 9. Germline V gene lookup returns CDR1 SGHAT and CDR2 FQNNGV. The CDR3 covers 12 residues. The DNA of the CDR3 is TGTGCCAGCAGGGTCCCGGGACAGGGTTTGTTCTTC. It encodes CASRVPGQGLFF.

The chain uses TRBV29-1 and TRBJ2-5; a weak D match, TRBD1 (6 bases). The ends were cut back, 6 bases at V and 1 base at J, with 15 bases in the middle. Germline V CDR1 and CDR2: SQVTM, ANQGSEA. The CDR3 is made up of 14 amino acids. CDR3 loop: CSVRGRQVQETQYF. CDR3 DNA sequence: TGCAGCGTCCGAGGCCGACAGGTCCAAGAGACCCAGTACTTC.

The rearrangement uses TRBV6-1 and TRBJ2-7; 8 bases align to TRBD2. After removal of 6 bases from V and 3 bases from J, the junction contained 10 bases not matched to a gene. The CDR3 has 15 amino acids. Germline lookup yields CDR1 MNHNS and CDR2 SASEGT. The CDR3, as DNA: TGTGCCAGCAGCAACCGCGGTAGCGGGATCTACGAGCAGTACTTC. This sequence encodes CASSNRGSGIYEQYF.

This clone was detected only a few times. The chain uses TRBV5-6 and TRBJ2-5, with D perhaps TRBD1 (5 bases). The V end was cut by 1 base, the J end by 3 bases, with 22 bases between. Per germline, CDR1 SGHDT and CDR2 YYEEEE. This CDR3 is 18 amino acids long. The CDR3 region has the DNA TGTGCCAGCAGCTTGCCCAGGAGCAAGGACACGATGAAAGAGACCCAGTACTTC. Its protein is CASSLPRSKDTMKETQYF.

This clone appeared a few times. This likely reflects a read error, since a far larger clone is one base away. Distinct nucleotide sequences in the sample also encode this CDR3. The J gene is TRBJ1-1, the V gene TRBV9, with D perhaps TRBD1 (5 bases). V was cut by 4 bases and J by 4 bases, with 8 bases left in between. Germline values: CDR1 SGDLS, CDR2 YYNGEE. The CDR3 consists of 12 residues. The CDR3 region is CASSFGTTEAFF. Here the CDR3 DNA reads TGTGCCAGCAGCTTCGGGACCACTGAAGCTTTCTTT.

The chain carries TRBV29-1 and TRBJ2-7; D unresolved. The CDR3 runs 14 residues. Per the germline V gene, CDR1 is SQVTM and CDR2 is ANQGSEA. V was cut by 0 bases and J by 2 bases, with 11 bases left in between. The CDR3 nucleotides read TGCAGCGTTGAAGAGAAGGACGAAACCTACGAGCAGTACTTC. It codes for CSVEEKDETYEQYF.

This clone was observed a few times. The chain employs TRBV9 and TRBJ2-7; 9 bases map to TRBD1. The V gene's germline CDR1 is SGDLS and CDR2 YYNGEE. V gave up 4 bases and J gave up 3 bases; unmatched junction bases: 5. This CDR3 region has 14 residues. In DNA, the CDR3 is TGTGCCAGCAGCCTTTCGGACAGGGGCTACGAGCAGTACTTC. Translating it yields CASSLSDRGYEQYF.

This chain links TRBV27 with TRBJ2-5; 8 bases fit TRBD1. V dropped 6 bases and J dropped 2; count of bases not matched to a gene: 5. This CDR3 contains 14 residues. Germline values: CDR1 MNHEY, CDR2 SMNVEV (reference sequence). The DNA of the CDR3 is TGTGCCAGCAGCCACAGGGGGGTACAAGAGACCCAGTACTTC. This translates into CASSHRGVQETQYF.